This TCR beta chain was retrieved from a study of identical twins. General observations from the study: Conclusions were based on cross-sectional statistical analysis, without following the same donors. Models, which agreed with sharing between unrelated individuals, nonetheless underestimated the out-of-frame TCR alpha sharing seen in monozygotic twins.

TCRdb reanalysed the 5' RACE reads using MiXCR and keeps one entry per CDR3 protein. The sample shows about 220,000 distinct CDR3 sequences, around 8% of them seen only once. This clonotype appeared a few times. Antigen specificity is unknown. The CDR3 has 14 residues. Between the trimmed V and J ends, which lost 4 bases and 7 bases, there was a span of 15 bases. Germline assignment: CDR1 SGHDT and CDR2 YYEEEE. The same sample was also used in a study of yellow fever vaccine responses in identical twins.

The sequence was collected from a woman younger than 30 in good health. V gene TRBV5-6 combines with J gene TRBJ2-1, with TRBD2 as a possible D gene (6 bases). Sequencing was carried out using memory (CD45RO+) T cells sorted from blood. CDR3 sequence: CASSRGLVPNEQFF. The CDR3 region has the DNA TGTGCCAGCAGCAGGGGACTCGTACCGAATGAGCAGTTCTTC.